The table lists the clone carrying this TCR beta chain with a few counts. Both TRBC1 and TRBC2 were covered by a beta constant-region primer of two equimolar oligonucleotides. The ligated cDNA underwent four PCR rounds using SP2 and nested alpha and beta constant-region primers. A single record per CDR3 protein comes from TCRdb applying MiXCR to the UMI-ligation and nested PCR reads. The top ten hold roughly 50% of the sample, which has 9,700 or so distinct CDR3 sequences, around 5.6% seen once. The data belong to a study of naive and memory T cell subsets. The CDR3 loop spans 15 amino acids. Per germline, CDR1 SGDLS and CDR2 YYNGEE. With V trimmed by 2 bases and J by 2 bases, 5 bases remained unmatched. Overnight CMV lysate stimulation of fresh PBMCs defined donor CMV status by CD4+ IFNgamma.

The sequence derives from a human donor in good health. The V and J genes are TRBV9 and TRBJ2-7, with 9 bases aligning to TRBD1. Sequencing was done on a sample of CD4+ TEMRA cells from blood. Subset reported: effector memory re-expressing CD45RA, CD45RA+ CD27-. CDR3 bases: TGTGCCAGCAGCGTTGGGGACAGGGTCGCCTACGAGCAGTACTTC. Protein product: CASSVGDRVAYEQYF.